One sample yielded the 2 T cell receptor beta chains listed below, sequenced in a study of identical twins. Using its own MiXCR run on the 5' RACE reads, TCRdb lists one record per CDR3 protein. There are roughly 1,500,000 distinct CDR3 sequences in the sample; around 33% occur only once, and more than 0.25% lies in the top ten. Sequencing was done on a sample of cord blood. The source of these receptors is a newborn girl in good health.

The V and J genes are TRBV20-1 and TRBJ2-7; 8 bases agree with TRBD2. The CDR3 extends over 14 amino acids. Germline-derived CDR1 and CDR2 are DFQATT and SNEGSKA (reference sequence). The V segment lost 1 base and the J segment 0 bases; nucleotides outside the gene matches: 2. The CDR3 DNA sequence: TGCAGTGCTAGAGGGACTAGCCCCTCCTACGAGCAGTACTTC. The encoded protein is CSARGTSPSYEQYF.

This chain uses TRBV28 with TRBJ2-1; 8 bases agree with TRBD2. V was pared by 1 base and J by 6 bases, with 8 bases of the junction left unmatched. The length of the CDR3 is 16 residues. CDR1 and CDR2 from the germline V gene are MDHEN and SYDVKM. DNA of the CDR3: TGTGCCAGCAGTTTATTGGTACTAGCGGTTTGCAATGAGCAGTTCTTC. This sequence encodes CASSLLVLAVCNEQFF.